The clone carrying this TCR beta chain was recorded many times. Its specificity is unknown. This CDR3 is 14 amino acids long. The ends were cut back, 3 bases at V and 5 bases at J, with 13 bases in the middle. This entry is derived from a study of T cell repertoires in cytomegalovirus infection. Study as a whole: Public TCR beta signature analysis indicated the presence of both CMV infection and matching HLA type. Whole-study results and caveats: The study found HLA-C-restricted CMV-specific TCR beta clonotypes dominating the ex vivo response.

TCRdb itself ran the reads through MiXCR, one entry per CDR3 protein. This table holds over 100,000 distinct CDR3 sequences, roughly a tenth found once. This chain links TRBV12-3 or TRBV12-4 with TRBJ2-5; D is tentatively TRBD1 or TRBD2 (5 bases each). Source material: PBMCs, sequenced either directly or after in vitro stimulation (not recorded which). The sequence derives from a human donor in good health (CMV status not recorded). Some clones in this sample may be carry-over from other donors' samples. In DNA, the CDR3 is TGTGCCAGCAGTTTTCGGGAAGGGGCGGAGACCCAGTACTTC. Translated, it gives CASSFREGAETQYF.